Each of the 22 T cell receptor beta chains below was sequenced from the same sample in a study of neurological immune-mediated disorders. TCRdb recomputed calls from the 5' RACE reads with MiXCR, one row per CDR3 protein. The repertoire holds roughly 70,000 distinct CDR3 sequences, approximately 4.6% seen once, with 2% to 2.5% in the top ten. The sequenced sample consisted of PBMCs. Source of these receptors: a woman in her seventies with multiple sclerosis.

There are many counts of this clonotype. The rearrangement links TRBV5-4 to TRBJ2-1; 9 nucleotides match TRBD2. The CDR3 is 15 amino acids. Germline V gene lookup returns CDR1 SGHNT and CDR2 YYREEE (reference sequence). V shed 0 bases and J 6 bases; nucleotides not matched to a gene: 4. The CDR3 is CASSLDSGRINEQFF. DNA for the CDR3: TGTGCCAGCAGCTTGGACAGCGGGAGGATCAATGAGCAGTTCTTC. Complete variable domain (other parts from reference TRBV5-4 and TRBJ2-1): ETGVTQSPTHLIKTRGQQVTLRCSSQSGHNTVSWYQQALGQGPQFIFQYYREEENGRGNFPPRFSGLQFPNYSSELNVNALELDDSALYLCASSLDSGRINEQFFGPGTRLTVL.

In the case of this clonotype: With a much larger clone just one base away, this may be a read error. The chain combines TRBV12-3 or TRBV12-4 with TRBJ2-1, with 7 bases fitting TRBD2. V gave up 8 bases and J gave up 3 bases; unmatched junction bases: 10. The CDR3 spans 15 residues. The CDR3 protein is CASVPGLSYYNEQFF. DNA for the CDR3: TGTGCCAGCGTTCCGGGACTAAGCTACTACAATGAGCAGTTCTTC.

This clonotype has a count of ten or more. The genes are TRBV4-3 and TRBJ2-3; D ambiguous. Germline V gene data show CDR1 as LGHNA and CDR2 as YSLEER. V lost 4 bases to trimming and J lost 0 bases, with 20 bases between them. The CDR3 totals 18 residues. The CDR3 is CASSRSGPSGGSTDTQYF. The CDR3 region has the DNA TGCGCCAGCAGCCGTTCAGGTCCATCGGGCGGTAGCACAGATACGCAGTATTTT.

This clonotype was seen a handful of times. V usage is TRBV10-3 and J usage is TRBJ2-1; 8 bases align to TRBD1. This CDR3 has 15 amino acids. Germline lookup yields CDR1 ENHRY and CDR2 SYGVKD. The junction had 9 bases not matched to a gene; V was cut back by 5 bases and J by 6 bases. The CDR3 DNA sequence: TGTGCCATCAGTCACCGACAGGGGAGTAGCAATGAGCAGTTCTTC. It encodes CAISHRQGSSNEQFF.

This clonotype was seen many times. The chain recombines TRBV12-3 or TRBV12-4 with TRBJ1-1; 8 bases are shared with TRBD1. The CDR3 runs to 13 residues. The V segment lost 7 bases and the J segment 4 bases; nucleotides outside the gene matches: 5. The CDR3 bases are TGTGCCAGCAACGGACAGGGTATCACTGAAGCTTTCTTT. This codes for CASNGQGITEAFF.

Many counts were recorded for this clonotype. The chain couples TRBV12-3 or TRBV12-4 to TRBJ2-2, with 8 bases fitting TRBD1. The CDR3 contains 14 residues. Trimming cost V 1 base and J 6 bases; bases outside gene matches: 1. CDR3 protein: CASSLEQGAGELFF. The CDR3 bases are TGTGCCAGCAGTTTAGAACAGGGGGCCGGGGAGCTGTTTTTT.

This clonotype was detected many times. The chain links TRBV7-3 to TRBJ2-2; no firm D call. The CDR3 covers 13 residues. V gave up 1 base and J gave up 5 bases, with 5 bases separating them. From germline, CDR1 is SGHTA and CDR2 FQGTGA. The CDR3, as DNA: TGTGCCAGCAGCTTAAAGAGGACCGGGGAGCTGTTTTTT. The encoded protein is CASSLKRTGELFF.

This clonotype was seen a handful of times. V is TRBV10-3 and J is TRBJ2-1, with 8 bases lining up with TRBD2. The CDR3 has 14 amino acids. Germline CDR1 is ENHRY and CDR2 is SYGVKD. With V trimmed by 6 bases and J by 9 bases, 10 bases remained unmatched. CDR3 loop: CAISMPIRGGEQFF. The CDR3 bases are TGTGCCATCAGCATGCCTATACGGGGGGGTGAGCAGTTCTTC.

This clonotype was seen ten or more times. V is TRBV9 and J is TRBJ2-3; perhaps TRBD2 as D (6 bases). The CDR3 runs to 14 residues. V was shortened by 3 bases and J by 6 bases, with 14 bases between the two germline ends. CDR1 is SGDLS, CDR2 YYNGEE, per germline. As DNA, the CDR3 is TGTGCCAGCAGCGCGCTAGCGACCGGGGATACGCAGTATTTT. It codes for CASSALATGDTQYF.

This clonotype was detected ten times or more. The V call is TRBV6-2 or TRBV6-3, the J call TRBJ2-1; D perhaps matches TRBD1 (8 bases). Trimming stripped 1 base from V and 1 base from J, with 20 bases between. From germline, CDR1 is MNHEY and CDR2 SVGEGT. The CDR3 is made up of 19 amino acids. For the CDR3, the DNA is TGTGCCAGCAGTTACTTAGGACAGGGAGGGCCGCAATCCTACAATGAGCAGTTCTTC. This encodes CASSYLGQGGPQSYNEQFF.

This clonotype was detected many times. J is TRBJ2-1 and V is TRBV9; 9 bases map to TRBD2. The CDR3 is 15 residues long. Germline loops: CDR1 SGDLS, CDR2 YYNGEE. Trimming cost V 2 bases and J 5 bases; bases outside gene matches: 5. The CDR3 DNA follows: TGTGCCAGCAGCGTTACCGAGCGGGGGGACAATGAGCAGTTCTTC. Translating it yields CASSVTERGDNEQFF.

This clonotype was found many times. Here the CDR3 DNA reads TGTGCCAGCAGAATTAGCGGGACAGATACGCAGTATTTT. Translated: CASRISGTDTQYF. This rearrangement joins TRBV12-3 or TRBV12-4 to TRBJ2-3, with 7 bases fitting TRBD2. The CDR3 is 13 amino acids. The V gene end was trimmed by 6 bases and the J gene end by 3 bases; junction bases not matched to a gene: 3.

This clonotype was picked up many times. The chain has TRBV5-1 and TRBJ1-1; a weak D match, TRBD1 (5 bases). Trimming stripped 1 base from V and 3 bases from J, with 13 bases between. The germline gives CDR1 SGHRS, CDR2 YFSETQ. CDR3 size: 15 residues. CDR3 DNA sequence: TGCGCCAGCAGCTTGATGGGGGAAGGGTACACTGAAGCTTTCTTT. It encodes CASSLMGEGYTEAFF.

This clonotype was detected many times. CDR3 nucleotides: TGTGCCAGCAGTTTATCGGGGGACAGGGGACTCGTTAATGGCGAAAAACTGTTTTTT. Translation: CASSLSGDRGLVNGEKLFF. The V and J genes are TRBV27 and TRBJ1-4; 10 nucleotides align to TRBD1. Germline CDR1 is MNHEY and CDR2 is SMNVEV (reference sequence). Trimming cost V 0 bases and J 8 bases; bases outside gene matches: 15. The CDR3 consists of 19 residues.

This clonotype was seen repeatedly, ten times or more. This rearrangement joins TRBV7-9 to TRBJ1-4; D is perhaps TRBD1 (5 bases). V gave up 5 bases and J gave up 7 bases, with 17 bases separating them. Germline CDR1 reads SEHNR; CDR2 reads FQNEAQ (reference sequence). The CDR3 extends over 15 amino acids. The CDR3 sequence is CASSPGTAAREKLFF. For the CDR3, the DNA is TGTGCCAGCAGCCCTGGGACGGCGGCTCGTGAAAAACTGTTTTTT.

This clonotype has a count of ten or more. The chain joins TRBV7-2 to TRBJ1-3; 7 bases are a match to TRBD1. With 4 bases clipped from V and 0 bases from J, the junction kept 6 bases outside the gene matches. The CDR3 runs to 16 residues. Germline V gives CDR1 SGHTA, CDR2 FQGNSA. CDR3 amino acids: CASSYRDRSSGNTIYF. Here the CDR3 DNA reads TGTGCCAGCAGCTACCGGGACAGAAGCTCTGGAAACACCATATATTTT.

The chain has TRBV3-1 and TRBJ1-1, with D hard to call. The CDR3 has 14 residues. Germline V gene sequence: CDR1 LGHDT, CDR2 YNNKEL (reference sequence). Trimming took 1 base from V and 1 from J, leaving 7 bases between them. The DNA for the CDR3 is TGTGCCAGCAGCCAAGTTGGTACGAACACTGAAGCTTTCTTT. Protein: CASSQVGTNTEAFF.

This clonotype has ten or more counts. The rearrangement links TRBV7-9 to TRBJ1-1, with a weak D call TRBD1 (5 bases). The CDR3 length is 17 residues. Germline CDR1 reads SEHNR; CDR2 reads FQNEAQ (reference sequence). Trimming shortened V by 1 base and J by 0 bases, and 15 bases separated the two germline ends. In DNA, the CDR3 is TGTGCCAGCAGCTTAGACAGGCCCTTATTAATGAACACTGAAGCTTTCTTT. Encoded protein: CASSLDRPLLMNTEAFF.

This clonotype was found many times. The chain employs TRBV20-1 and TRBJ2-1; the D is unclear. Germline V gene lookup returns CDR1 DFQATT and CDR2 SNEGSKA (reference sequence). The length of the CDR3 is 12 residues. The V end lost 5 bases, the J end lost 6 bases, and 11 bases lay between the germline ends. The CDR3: CSALGWGNEQFF. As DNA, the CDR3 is TGCAGTGCTCTTGGGTGGGGCAATGAGCAGTTCTTC.

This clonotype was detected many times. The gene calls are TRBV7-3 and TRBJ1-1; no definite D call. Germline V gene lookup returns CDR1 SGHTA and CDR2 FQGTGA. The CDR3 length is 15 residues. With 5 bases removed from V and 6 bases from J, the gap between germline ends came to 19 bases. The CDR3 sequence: CASSILGLEPAEAFF. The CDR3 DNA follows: TGTGCCAGCAGCATATTAGGATTGGAGCCAGCTGAAGCTTTCTTT.

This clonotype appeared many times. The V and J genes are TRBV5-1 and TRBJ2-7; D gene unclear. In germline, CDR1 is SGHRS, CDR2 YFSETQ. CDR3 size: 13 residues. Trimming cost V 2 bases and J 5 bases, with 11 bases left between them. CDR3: CASSLLGRDEQYF. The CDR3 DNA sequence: TGCGCCAGCAGCTTACTCGGGCGTGACGAGCAGTACTTC.

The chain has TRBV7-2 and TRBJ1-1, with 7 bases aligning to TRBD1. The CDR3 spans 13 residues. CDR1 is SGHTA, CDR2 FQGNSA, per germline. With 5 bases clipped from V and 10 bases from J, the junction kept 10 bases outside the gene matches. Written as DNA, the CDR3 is TGTGCCAGCAGCCCCCGCAGGGGGGAGGGAGCTTTCTTT. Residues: CASSPRRGEGAFF.